This T cell receptor (beta chain) was sequenced in a study of shared clonotypes between healthy human individuals (dated by TCRdb to about 2020). General notes on the study: Three men and two women, aged 18 to 49 years, made up the cohort. For each donor, CD4 naive and CD4 memory were each run on three plates, CD8 naive on two plates, and CD8 memory on one plate. To estimate repertoire size and how much clonotype sharing occurs between individuals, the study deeply sequenced the blood TCR repertoires of several healthy adults. To increase sequencing depth and limit assay-specific biases, different laboratories used diverse techniques to prepare libraries and sequence TCR repertoires. Between about 0.8 and 8.9 billion PBMCs per donor were obtained by leukapheresis. Study-wide conclusions, independent of this receptor: Naive subsets generally had larger estimated clonotype richness than memory subsets did. Compared with non-shared clonotypes, clonotypes shared by all four sorted-subset donors had higher generation probabilities. Pairwise subsampling indicated that sequencing depth was expected to affect the degree of clonotype sharing among donors. Approximately 4.8% of naive CD4, 3.5% of naive CD8, 2.3% of memory CD4, and 0.35% to 0.5% of memory CD8 clonotypes were shared across a few donors. The genetic and exposure-history diversity represented was limited by the small number of donors. Incomplete sequencing was indicated by rarefaction of sorted-subset datasets, despite the large sequencing depth. Sampling was limited to blood, and TCR repertoires in tissue likely differ from TCR repertoires in blood.

TCR CDR3 regions were amplified from genomic DNA by multiplex PCR using the deep immunoSEQ assay. For each cell subset, the extracted genomic DNA was distributed evenly across all wells of several immunoSEQ 96-well plates, and each plate served as one replicate. For sorted subsets, about 200 ng genomic DNA, equal to about 30,000 T cell genomes, was loaded into each replicate PCR. Purified libraries were quantified with a Qubit 3.0 fluorometer, sized on a Bioanalyzer 2100, and re-quantified with the KAPA Library Quantification kit. Each immunoSEQ 96-well plate was sequenced on its own single-read 150-cycle Illumina NextSeq 550 flow cell. On the study's bioinformatics: Because the immunoSEQ output included only junctional sequences and no quality scores, the filtering could not be the same as the filtering used for full-length reads. Sequences were annotated with PyIR, a Python wrapper for IgBLAST v1.9, and V/J genes and CDR3 were assigned using IMGT germline references. Reads with weak V/J assignments (E-value above 1e-6), missing CDR3, stop codons, out-of-frame junctions, or ambiguous translated residues were removed. V3J clonotypes were defined as sequences sharing the same inferred V gene, J gene, and CDR3 amino acid sequence. Percentage overlap between repertoires was computed as shared unique clonotypes divided by the size of the smaller repertoire. RTK rarefaction, the Chao1 estimator, and Recon v2.1 estimates of unobserved clonotypes were used to assess repertoire richness. OLGA was used to compute generation probabilities for all TCRbeta clonotypes that the gDNA method yielded from a few donors. TCRdb took this table from immuneACCESS and kept in-frame rearrangements with V and J called. Such tables lack part of the clones; where checked against another copy, unresolved V genes explain under half of the gap, and the rest is unexplained. Clonal size and the V and J genes are those of that table, whereas D and trimming came from the DNA. Across this sample there are about 1.5 million clones, with 96% seen only once. The top ten clones comprise more than 0.9% of the sample.

Relative to germline, V is missing 4 bases and J is missing 3 bases, with 6 bases of the junction outside any gene match. The CDR3 contains 14 residues, cysteine and phenylalanine counted. The read is trimmed to its CDR3 DNA, 42 bases read in frame from base 1. According to the germline V gene (reference sequence), CDR1 reads SGHNT and CDR2 reads YYREEE. Donors were healthy HIV-negative adults with no recently reported acute infections or vaccinations. Only Caucasian adults living in Nashville, Tennessee, USA were represented among the donors. CD4+ T cells were enriched through magnetic negative selection, after which naive cells were positively selected on CD45RA and the remaining negative fraction served as the memory subset. Blood was obtained by leukapheresis, after which PBMCs were separated by Ficoll-Histopaque density gradient centrifugation and cryopreserved in liquid nitrogen vapor phase. Analytical flow cytometry was used to check the purity and quantity of every magnetically sorted T cell population. Genomic DNA was isolated from each sorted fraction and quantified by UV absorbance on a Nanodrop 2000c.

Comment on this clone: There is no known antigen for this receptor. No clone much larger than this one lies a single base away; base qualities are absent.

The clonotype originates from a man aged 30 to 45 in good health. The rearrangement combines TRBV5-4 with TRBJ1-1; TRBD1 fits 7 bases in the junction. The specimen sequenced was naive CD4+ T cells sorted from blood. This specimen's cell subset or site label, per the study, means: CD45RA+ positively selected. The DNA reads TGTGCCAGCAGCCCGCGAGACAGGGACACTGAAGCTTTCTTT. It is translated as CASSPRDRDTEAFF.